A few counts support the clone carrying this T cell receptor (beta chain). Antigen specificity is unknown. Every patient was untreated before thyroid surgery. The data were taken from a study of metastatic and nonmetastatic thyroid tumors. Whole-study context: Repertoire comparisons spanned blood and tumor or nodule tissue from malignant and benign thyroid patients. The study, taken as a whole, reports: It was reported that TCR beta diversity was significantly higher in malignant thyroid tumors than benign nodules, in blood and tumor.

This CDR3 is 12 amino acids long. The V end lost 5 bases, the J end lost 4 bases, and 11 bases lay between the germline ends. The germline V gene has CDR1 GTSNPN and CDR2 SVGIG (reference sequence). Original analysis: The study built a papillary thyroid cancer distant-metastasis classifier from CDR3 differences across clinicopathological groups. TCRdb reassembled clones from the PCR reads with MiXCR. The V and J calls and clone size come from TCRdb's table, not from the authors' own analysis. The sample includes some 19,000 clones, 29% of them seen just once. This sequence originates from a female donor with papillary thyroid cancer or a benign thyroid nodule (not recorded which). Some clones in this sample may be carry-over from other donors' samples. The chain couples TRBV30 to TRBJ1-2, with D perhaps matching TRBD1 (5 bases). The sequencing input was tumor tissue. Here the CDR3 reads CAWVTGFYGYTF. The CDR3 DNA is TGTGCCTGGGTAACAGGCTTCTATGGCTACACCTTC.